The T cell receptor beta chain under discussion was sequenced for a study of early T cells in non-severe SARS-CoV-2 infection. Across the study: Chains were not paired, and sequencing was done on bulk RNA from unsorted whole blood. Whole-study results and caveats: VDJdb matching, biased toward anti-spike CD8 responses, missed private and CD4 specificities.

Deletions cut 5 bases from V and 0 bases from J, with 10 bases between. Germline V gene lookup returns CDR1 SGHAT and CDR2 FQNNGV. The CDR3 contains 14 residues. On this clonotype: Its target is not known.

Individual cDNA molecules carried attached unique molecular identifiers. From the 5' RACE reads, TCRdb called clonotypes with MiXCR, one entry per CDR3 protein. The sample lists roughly 69,000 distinct CDR3 sequences, 8.5% to 10% occurring once. This sequence originates from an adult who was a healthcare worker with PCR-confirmed SARS-CoV-2 infection or an uninfected control (not recorded which). The specimen sequenced was whole blood. The genes are TRBV11-2 and TRBJ2-5, with D perhaps TRBD2 (6 bases). The CDR3 region is CASSPGEYQETQYF. The CDR3 nucleotides are TGTGCCAGCAGCCCGGGGGAGTACCAAGAGACCCAGTACTTC. The full variable domain, its missing parts supplied by reference TRBV11-2 and TRBJ2-5, is EAGVAQSPRYKIIEKRQSVAFWCNPISGHATLYWYQQILGQGPKLLIQFQNNGVVDDSQLPKDRFSAERLKGVDSTLKIQPAKLEDSAVYLCASSPGEYQETQYFGPGTRLLVL.